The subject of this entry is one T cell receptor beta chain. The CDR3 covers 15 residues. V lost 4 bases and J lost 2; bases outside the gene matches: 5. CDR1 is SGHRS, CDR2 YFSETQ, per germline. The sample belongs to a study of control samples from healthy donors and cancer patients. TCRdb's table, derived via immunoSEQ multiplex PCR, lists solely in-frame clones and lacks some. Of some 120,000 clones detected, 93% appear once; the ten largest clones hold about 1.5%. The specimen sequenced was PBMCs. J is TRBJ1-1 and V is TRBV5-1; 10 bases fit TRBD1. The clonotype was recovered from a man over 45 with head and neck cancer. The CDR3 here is CASSGGTGANTEAFF. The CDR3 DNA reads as TGCGCCAGCAGCGGCGGGACAGGGGCCAACACTGAAGCTTTCTTT.